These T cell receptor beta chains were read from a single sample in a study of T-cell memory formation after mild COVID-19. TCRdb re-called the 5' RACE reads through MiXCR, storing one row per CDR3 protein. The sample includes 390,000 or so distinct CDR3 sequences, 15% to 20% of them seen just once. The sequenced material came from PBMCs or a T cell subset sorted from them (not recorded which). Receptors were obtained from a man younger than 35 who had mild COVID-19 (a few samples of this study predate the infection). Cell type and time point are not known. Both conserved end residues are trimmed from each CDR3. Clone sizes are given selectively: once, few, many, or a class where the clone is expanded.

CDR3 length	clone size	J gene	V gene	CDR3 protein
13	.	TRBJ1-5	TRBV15	ATSRDWDNYQPQH
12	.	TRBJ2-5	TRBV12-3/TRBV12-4	ASSFWDPSETQY
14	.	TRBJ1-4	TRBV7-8	ASSKWTAATNEKLF
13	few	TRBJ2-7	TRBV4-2	ASSRRTGVSPEQY
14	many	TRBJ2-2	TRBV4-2	ASSQRPGGSTGELF
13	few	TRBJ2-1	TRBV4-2	ASSQVSGDRNEQF
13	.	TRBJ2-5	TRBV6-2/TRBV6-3	ASSVPLAGVETQY
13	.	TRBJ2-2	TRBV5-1	ASSEGLSGSGELF
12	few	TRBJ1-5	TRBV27	ASSSDRDNQPQH
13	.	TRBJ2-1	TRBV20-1	SARDTGRGYNEQF
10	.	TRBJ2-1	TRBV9	ASSATSHEQF
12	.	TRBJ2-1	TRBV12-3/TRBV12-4	ASSLQVGGNEQF
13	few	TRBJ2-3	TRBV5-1	ASSRTGRGPDTQY
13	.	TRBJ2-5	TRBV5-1	ASGRRGPREETQY
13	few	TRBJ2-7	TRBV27	ASSLSIEPNYEQY
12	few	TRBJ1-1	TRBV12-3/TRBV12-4	ASSLRFMNTEAF
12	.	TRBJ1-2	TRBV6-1	ASSSARNFYGYT
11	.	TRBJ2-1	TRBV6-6	ASSYSGIQGQF
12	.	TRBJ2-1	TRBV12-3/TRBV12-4	ASSLGGPTDEQF
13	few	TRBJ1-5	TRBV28	ASSLVQVGNQPQH
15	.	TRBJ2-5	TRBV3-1	ASSQIGQGRVQETQY
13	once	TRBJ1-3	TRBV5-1	ASSLAGRGGDTIY
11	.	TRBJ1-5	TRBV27	ATSDRINQPQH
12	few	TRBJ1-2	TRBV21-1	ASTPGSANYGYT
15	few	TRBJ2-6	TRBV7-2	ASSLNAGTNGANVLT
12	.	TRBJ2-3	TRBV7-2	ASSSRVAEDTQY
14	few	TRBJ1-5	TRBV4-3	ASSQDKTDSNQPQH
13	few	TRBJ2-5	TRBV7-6	ASSYPYRGLETQY
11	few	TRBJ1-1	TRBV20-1	SASLGLNTEAF
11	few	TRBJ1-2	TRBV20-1	SARDRAFRGYT
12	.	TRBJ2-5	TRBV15	ATSSNRGGETQY
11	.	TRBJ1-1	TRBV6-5	ASTGTGGVGAF
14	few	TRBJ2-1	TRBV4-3	ASSQGPIGSYNEQF
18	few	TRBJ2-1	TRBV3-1	ASSQGEGLAGDTSYNEQF
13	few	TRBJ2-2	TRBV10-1	ASSESDRHTGELF
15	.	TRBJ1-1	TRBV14	ASSQDLLGVGNTEAF
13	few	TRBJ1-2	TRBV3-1	ASRMDRTGSYGYT
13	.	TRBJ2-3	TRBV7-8	ASSSRTPAIDTQY
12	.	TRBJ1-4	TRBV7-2	ASSLVILGGKLF
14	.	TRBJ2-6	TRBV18	ASSPSRPSGANVLT
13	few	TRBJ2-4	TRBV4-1	ASSQLGGRGNIQY
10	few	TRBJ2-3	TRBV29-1	GAGGHSDTQY
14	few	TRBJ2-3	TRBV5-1	ASSLRTSGGGDTQY
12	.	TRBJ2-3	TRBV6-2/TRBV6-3	ASSTGTGRDTQY
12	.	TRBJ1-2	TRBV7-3	ASRSPDRAGGYT
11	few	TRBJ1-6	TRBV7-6	ASRGQGNSPLH
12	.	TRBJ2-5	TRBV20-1	SAASFTSAETQY
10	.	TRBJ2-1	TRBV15	ATSRDLAEQF